The present entry profiles one TCR beta chain with its context. The table came from immunoSEQ multiplex PCR; TCRdb's copy has only in-frame clones and leaves some out. The sample carries some 50,000 clones, 92% recorded once. V lost 4 bases and J lost 5; bases outside the gene matches: 8. CDR1 and CDR2 (germline): SGHDT, YYEEEE. The CDR3 has 15 residues. The data stem from a study of T cell changes during pregnancy in multiple sclerosis. This receptor was identified in a female donor with multiple sclerosis, enrolled in a pregnancy study. The chain recombines TRBV5-6 with TRBJ2-3; TRBD1 agrees at 9 bases. The sequenced sample was CD4+ T cells from peripheral blood mononuclear cells, obtained in the second trimester of pregnancy. CDR3 DNA sequence: TGTGCCAGCAGCACAGGGACAGGGCGAAGAGATACGCAGTATTTT. This gives the protein CASSTGTGRRDTQYF.